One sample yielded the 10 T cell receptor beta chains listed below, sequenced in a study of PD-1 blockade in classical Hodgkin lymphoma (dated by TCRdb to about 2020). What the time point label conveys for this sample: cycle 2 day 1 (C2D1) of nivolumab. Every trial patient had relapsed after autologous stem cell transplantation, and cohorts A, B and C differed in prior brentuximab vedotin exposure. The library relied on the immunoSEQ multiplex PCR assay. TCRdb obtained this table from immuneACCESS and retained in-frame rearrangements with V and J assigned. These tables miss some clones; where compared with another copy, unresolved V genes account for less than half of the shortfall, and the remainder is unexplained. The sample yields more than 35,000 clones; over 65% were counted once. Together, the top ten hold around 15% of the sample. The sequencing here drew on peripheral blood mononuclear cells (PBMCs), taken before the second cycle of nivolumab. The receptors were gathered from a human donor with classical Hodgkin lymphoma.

The CDR3 DNA sequence: TGTGCCAGCAGCTTAGAGTGGTCTAGCGGCTACGAGCAGTACTTC. It translates to CASSLEWSSGYEQYF. This chain connects TRBV7-2 to TRBJ2-7; the match to TRBD2 covers 7 bases. Germline assignment: CDR1 SGHTA and CDR2 FQGNSA. The CDR3 is 15 amino acids. Trimming cost V 1 base and J 3 bases; bases outside gene matches: 6.

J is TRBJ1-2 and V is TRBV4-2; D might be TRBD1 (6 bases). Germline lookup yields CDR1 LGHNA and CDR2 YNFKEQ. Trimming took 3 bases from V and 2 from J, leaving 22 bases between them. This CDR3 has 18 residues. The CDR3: CASSQDVLGAGVNYGYTF. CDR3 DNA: TGTGCCAGCAGCCAGGACGTCTTGGGGGCGGGGGTAAACTATGGCTACACCTTC.

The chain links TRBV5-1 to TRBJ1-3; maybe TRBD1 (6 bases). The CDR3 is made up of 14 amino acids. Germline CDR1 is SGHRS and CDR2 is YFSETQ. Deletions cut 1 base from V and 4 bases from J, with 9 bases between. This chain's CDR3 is CASSLTQGGNTIYF. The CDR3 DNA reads TGCGCCAGCAGCTTGACACAGGGAGGAAACACCATATATTTT.

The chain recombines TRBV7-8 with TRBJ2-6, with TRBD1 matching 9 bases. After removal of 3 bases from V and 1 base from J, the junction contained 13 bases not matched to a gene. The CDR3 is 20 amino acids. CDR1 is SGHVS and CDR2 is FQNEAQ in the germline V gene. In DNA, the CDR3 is TGTGCCAGCAGCTTTCCCGCCGGGACAGGGAGTGAGTCTGGGGCCAACGTCCTGACTTTC. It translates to CASSFPAGTGSESGANVLTF.

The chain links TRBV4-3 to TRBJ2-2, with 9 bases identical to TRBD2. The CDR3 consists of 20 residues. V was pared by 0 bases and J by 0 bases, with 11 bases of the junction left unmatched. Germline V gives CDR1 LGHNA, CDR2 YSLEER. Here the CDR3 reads CASSQDQKRGAPSNTGELFF. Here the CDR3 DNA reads TGCGCCAGCAGCCAAGACCAGAAGCGGGGGGCCCCCTCGAACACCGGGGAGCTGTTTTTT.

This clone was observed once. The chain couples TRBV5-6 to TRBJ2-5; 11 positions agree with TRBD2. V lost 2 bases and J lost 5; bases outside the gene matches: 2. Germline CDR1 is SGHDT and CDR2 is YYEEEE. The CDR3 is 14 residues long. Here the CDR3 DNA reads TGTGCCAGCAGCTTCTCTAGCGGGGGGGAGACCCAGTACTTC. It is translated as CASSFSSGGETQYF.

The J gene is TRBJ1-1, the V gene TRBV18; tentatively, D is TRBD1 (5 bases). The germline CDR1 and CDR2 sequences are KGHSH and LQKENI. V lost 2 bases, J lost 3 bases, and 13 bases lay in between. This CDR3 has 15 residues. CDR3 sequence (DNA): TGTGCCAGCTCACCAGGAACCGGGGGGGACACTGAAGCTTTCTTT. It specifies CASSPGTGGDTEAFF.

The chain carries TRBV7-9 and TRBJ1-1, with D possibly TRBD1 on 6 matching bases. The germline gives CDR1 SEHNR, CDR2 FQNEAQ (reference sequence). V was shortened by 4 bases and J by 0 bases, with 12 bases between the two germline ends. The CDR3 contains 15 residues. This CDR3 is CASSSGQLMNTEAFF. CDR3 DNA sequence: TGTGCCAGCAGCTCCGGACAGCTGATGAACACTGAAGCTTTCTTT.

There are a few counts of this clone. The CDR3 nucleotides read TGTGCCAGCAGTTTATCCGGTATCTGGGGCTCGGGAGGAAACACCATATATTTT. Translating it yields CASSLSGIWGSGGNTIYF. The rearrangement uses TRBV27 and TRBJ1-3; D is possibly TRBD1 (5 bases). Germline V CDR1 and CDR2: MNHEY, SMNVEV (reference sequence). This CDR3 comprises 18 residues. Trimming removed 0 bases at V and 4 bases at J, with 19 bases between.

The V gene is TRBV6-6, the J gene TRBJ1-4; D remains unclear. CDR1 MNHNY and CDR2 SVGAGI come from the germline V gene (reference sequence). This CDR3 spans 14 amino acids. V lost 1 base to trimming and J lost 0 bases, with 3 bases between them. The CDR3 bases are TGTGCCAGCAGTTACTATGCAACTAATGAAAAACTGTTTTTT. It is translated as CASSYYATNEKLFF.